These T cell receptor beta chains were read from a single sample in a study of blood T cell repertoires in COVID-19. TCRdb keeps only in-frame clones here, not all; method: immunoSEQ multiplex PCR. The table lists 130,000 to 150,000 clones, roughly 86% of them singletons. Sequencing was performed on peripheral blood. All receptors derive from a human donor in a cohort sampled during active COVID-19. Both conserved end residues are part of each CDR3. The D gene is left open where the match is weak. A row's size may be missing; if present it is once, few, many or a size class.

D: .; J: TRBJ2-1; size: .; V: TRBV20-1; DNA: TGCAGTGTCTTATCTACCAATGAGCAGTTCTTC; CDR3: CSVLSTNEQFF
D: .; J: TRBJ2-3; size: .; V: TRBV11-2; DNA: TGTGCCAGCAGCGGCCGGCGGGGCAGCACAGATACGCAGTATTTT; CDR3: CASSGRRGSTDTQYF
D: TRBD2; J: TRBJ2-7; size: .; V: TRBV11-1; DNA: TGTGCCAGCAGCTCCATCTGGACTAGCGGGGCCCACGAGCAGTACTTC; CDR3: CASSSIWTSGAHEQYF
D: .; J: TRBJ1-6; size: .; V: TRBV15; DNA: TGTGCCACCAGCAGTGCGTCCTATAATTCACCCCTCCACTTT; CDR3: CATSSASYNSPLHF
D: TRBD1; J: TRBJ1-4; size: .; V: TRBV9; DNA: TGTGCCAGCAGCGTGGGGACAGCTGCAACTAATGAAAAACTGTTTTTT; CDR3: CASSVGTAATNEKLFF
D: TRBD1; J: TRBJ2-1; size: .; V: TRBV4-1; DNA: TGCGCCAGCAGCCAAGATGCAGGGGGTAACCCTACCTACAATGAGCAGTTCTTC; CDR3: CASSQDAGGNPTYNEQFF
D: TRBD1; J: TRBJ2-7; size: .; V: TRBV7-6; DNA: TGTGCCAGCAGCGGAACCGGGACAGGGGGCCGCGAGCAGTACTTC; CDR3: CASSGTGTGGREQYF
D: .; J: TRBJ1-2; size: .; V: TRBV4-3; DNA: TGCGCCAGCAGCCAAGAGCCGGGGAGCAGGGGAAACTATGGCTACACCTTC; CDR3: CASSQEPGSRGNYGYTF
D: TRBD1; J: TRBJ1-2; size: .; V: TRBV5-6; DNA: TGTGCCAGCAGCCCCGGGGACAGTCAATCCTATGGCTACACCTTC; CDR3: CASSPGDSQSYGYTF
D: .; J: TRBJ2-1; size: .; V: TRBV3-1/TRBV3-2; DNA: TGTGCCAGCAGCCAAACCGTCAGATATGGGGCTAGCTCCTACAATGAGCAGTTCTTC; CDR3: CASSQTVRYGASSYNEQFF
D: .; J: TRBJ1-5; size: .; V: TRBV7-2; DNA: TGTGCCAGCAGCCCAATAGAAGGGGCCGTTCAGCCCCAGCATTTT; CDR3: CASSPIEGAVQPQHF
D: TRBD1; J: TRBJ1-6; size: few; V: TRBV30; DNA: TGTGCCTGGAGTGGGGGGACAGCAAGCTCCTATAATTCACCCCTCCACTTT; CDR3: CAWSGGTASSYNSPLHF
D: .; J: TRBJ1-1; size: .; V: TRBV7-9; DNA: TGTGCCAGCAGCTTAGGGGGCGGAACTGAAGCTTTCTTT; CDR3: CASSLGGGTEAFF
D: TRBD2; J: TRBJ2-7; size: .; V: TRBV13; DNA: TGTGCCAGCAGCGCCGGGACTACCTACGAGCAGTACTTC; CDR3: CASSAGTTYEQYF
D: TRBD2; J: TRBJ2-2; size: .; V: TRBV10-2; DNA: TGCGCCAGCAGGGAGGCCCCACTAGCGGGGGGGCCCGGGGAGCTGTTTTTT; CDR3: CASREAPLAGGPGELFF
D: .; J: TRBJ1-3; size: .; V: TRBV28; DNA: TGTGCCAGCAGTCGTCTTACAGGGAGCGGAAACACCATATATTTT; CDR3: CASSRLTGSGNTIYF
D: TRBD1; J: TRBJ1-1; size: .; V: TRBV12-5; DNA: TGTGCTAGTGGTTTGGGGGGACAGTACACTGAAGCTTTCTTT; CDR3: CASGLGGQYTEAFF
D: .; J: TRBJ1-4; size: .; V: TRBV9; DNA: TGTGCCAGCAGCCCGGGGGGTACGGCTAATGAAAAACTGTTTTTT; CDR3: CASSPGGTANEKLFF
D: .; J: TRBJ2-5; size: .; V: TRBV5-1; DNA: TGCGCCAGCAGATCCACGGGACTGCCTCAAGAGACCCAGTACTTC; CDR3: CASRSTGLPQETQYF
D: TRBD2; J: TRBJ2-5; size: .; V: TRBV4-3; DNA: TGCGCCAGCAGCCAAGGCGGCCTAGCGGGAGAGGGAGAGACCCAGTACTTC; CDR3: CASSQGGLAGEGETQYF
D: TRBD1; J: TRBJ2-2; size: .; V: TRBV15; DNA: TGTGCCACCAGGAGGGACAGGTTTGTCTCCGGGGAGCTGTTTTTT; CDR3: CATRRDRFVSGELFF
D: .; J: TRBJ1-6; size: .; V: TRBV5-1; DNA: TGCGCCAGCAGCTTGGAAGGGGCTAACAATTCACCCCTCCACTTT; CDR3: CASSLEGANNSPLHF
D: TRBD1; J: TRBJ2-7; size: .; V: TRBV12-3/TRBV12-4; DNA: TGTGCCAGCAGCCTGGGACAGGGAGGCGAGCAGTACTTC; CDR3: CASSLGQGGEQYF
D: TRBD2; J: TRBJ2-1; size: .; V: TRBV4-1; DNA: TGCGCCAGCAGCCACGACCCTCTAGCGGGGAACTACAATGAGCAGTTCTTC; CDR3: CASSHDPLAGNYNEQFF
D: TRBD1; J: TRBJ2-7; size: few; V: TRBV2; DNA: TGTGCCAGCAGTGCGGGACAGTCCTACGAGCAGTACTTC; CDR3: CASSAGQSYEQYF
D: .; J: TRBJ1-3; size: once; V: TRBV19; DNA: TGTGCCAGTAGTATCTCTGGGAGCTCTGGAAACACCATATATTTT; CDR3: CASSISGSSGNTIYF
D: .; J: TRBJ1-4; size: many; V: TRBV6-1; DNA: TGTGCCAGCAGTGAAATCTCGGGGGTGGGTGAAAAACTGTTTTTT; CDR3: CASSEISGVGEKLFF
D: TRBD1; J: TRBJ1-1; size: .; V: TRBV11-2; DNA: TGTGCCAGCAGCTTAGGACAGGGGGGTGAAGCTTTCTTT; CDR3: CASSLGQGGEAFF
D: .; J: TRBJ1-5; size: .; V: TRBV18; DNA: TGTGCCAGCTCAGCTGAACAGGTGGGCAATCAGCCCCAGCATTTT; CDR3: CASSAEQVGNQPQHF
D: TRBD2; J: TRBJ2-1; size: once; V: TRBV6-2/TRBV6-3; DNA: TGTGCCAGCAGTGGCGGACTAGGCTTTATATTCTATGAGCAGTTCTTC; CDR3: CASSGGLGFIFYEQFF
D: TRBD1; J: TRBJ2-5; size: .; V: TRBV28; DNA: TGTGCCAGCAGTTTCGCGGGACAGGGAAGGAAGACCCAGTACTTC; CDR3: CASSFAGQGRKTQYF
D: TRBD2; J: TRBJ2-1; size: .; V: TRBV4-2; DNA: TGTGCCAGCAGCCAAGATCCCAGGAGCGGGAGGAATGAGCAGTTCTTC; CDR3: CASSQDPRSGRNEQFF
D: .; J: TRBJ1-6; size: once; V: TRBV7-2; DNA: TGTGCCAGCAGCTTGGTGACAGGCCGGAATTCACCCCTCCACTTT; CDR3: CASSLVTGRNSPLHF
D: .; J: TRBJ1-4; size: .; V: TRBV28; DNA: TGTGCCAGCAACCCGGGGGTTAGTGAAAAACTGTTTTTT; CDR3: CASNPGVSEKLFF
D: .; J: TRBJ1-1; size: .; V: TRBV5-4; DNA: TGTGCCAGCAGCTCTCCCCGACTAATGAACACTGAAGCTTTCTTT; CDR3: CASSSPRLMNTEAFF
D: TRBD1; J: TRBJ2-2; size: once; V: TRBV11-2; DNA: TGTGCCAGCAGCTCGTTCTTGGACCGGGACAGGGGTGTTGCCGGGGAGCTGTTTTTT; CDR3: CASSSFLDRDRGVAGELFF
D: TRBD2; J: TRBJ2-1; size: .; V: TRBV6-5; DNA: TGTGCCAGCAGTCCCGGGAGGAGCTCCTACAATGAGCAGTTCTTC; CDR3: CASSPGRSSYNEQFF
D: .; J: TRBJ1-1; size: .; V: TRBV3-1/TRBV3-2; DNA: TGTGCCAGCAGCGGTGCCAGGAACACTGAAGCTTTCTTT; CDR3: CASSGARNTEAFF
D: TRBD2; J: TRBJ2-2; size: .; V: TRBV11-2; DNA: TGTGCCAGCAGCTTACGGGGGGGGAACACCGGGGAGCTGTTTTTT; CDR3: CASSLRGGNTGELFF
D: .; J: TRBJ1-4; size: .; V: TRBV6-6; DNA: TGTGCCAGCAGTTACTCACGGGGGGGTAATGAAAAACTGTTTTTT; CDR3: CASSYSRGGNEKLFF
D: .; J: TRBJ1-1; size: .; V: TRBV4-3; DNA: TGCGCCAGCAGCCAAGAATGGAGGGGTTACACTGAAGCTTTCTTT; CDR3: CASSQEWRGYTEAFF
D: TRBD2; J: TRBJ2-7; size: .; V: TRBV7-9; DNA: TGTGCCAGCAGCTTCCAACCGGGACTAGCGGGGGCAAGCTCCTACGAGCAGTACTTC; CDR3: CASSFQPGLAGASSYEQYF
D: TRBD2; J: TRBJ2-3; size: .; V: TRBV28; DNA: TGTGCCAGCAGGTCCCCAGTCGGAGGGAGGACTAGCGGGAGCACAGATACGCAGTATTTT; CDR3: CASRSPVGGRTSGSTDTQYF
D: .; J: TRBJ1-4; size: once; V: TRBV30; DNA: TGTGCCTGGAGTTCGGTCGGGGGTGAAAAACTGTTTTTT; CDR3: CAWSSVGGEKLFF
D: .; J: TRBJ2-1; size: .; V: TRBV14; DNA: TGTGCCAGCAGCCAACCCAGAAATTACAATGAGCAGTTCTTC; CDR3: CASSQPRNYNEQFF
D: .; J: TRBJ2-2; size: .; V: TRBV6-2/TRBV6-3; DNA: TGTGCCAGCAGCTTCACTATCCCGACCGACACCGGGGAGCTGTTTTTT; CDR3: CASSFTIPTDTGELFF
D: TRBD1; J: TRBJ2-7; size: .; V: TRBV4-1; DNA: TGCGCCAGCAGCGTCTCCGGGACAGGGGACTCCTACGAGCAGTACTTC; CDR3: CASSVSGTGDSYEQYF
D: .; J: TRBJ2-7; size: .; V: TRBV4-1; DNA: TGCGCCAGCAGCCAAGCGAGTAGCCGCTCCTACGAGCAGTACTTC; CDR3: CASSQASSRSYEQYF
D: .; J: TRBJ2-7; size: .; V: TRBV7-8; DNA: TGTGCCAGCAGCTTAAGGCCCCTCACTAACGGCTACGAGCAGTACTTC; CDR3: CASSLRPLTNGYEQYF
D: TRBD2; J: TRBJ2-3; size: .; V: TRBV12-5; DNA: TGTGCTAGTGGTTCACTAGCGGGAGATGTAGATACGCAGTATTTT; CDR3: CASGSLAGDVDTQYF
D: .; J: TRBJ1-1; size: .; V: TRBV6-5; DNA: TGTGCCAGCATGAGGTACACTGAAGCTTTCTTT; CDR3: CASMRYTEAFF
D: .; J: TRBJ1-1; size: .; V: TRBV11-2; DNA: TGTGCCAGCAGCTTATGGGGGGATTGGAACACTGAAGCTTTCTTT; CDR3: CASSLWGDWNTEAFF